This T cell receptor beta chain was profiled in a study of cytotoxic CD8 clonotypes in ibrutinib-treated CLL (dated by TCRdb to the early 2020s). Study-wide context: In this cohort, 15 patients were treatment-naive and 11 to 12 were relapsed/refractory, while some 18 had unmutated IGHV. On average, each sample yielded hundreds of thousands of productive templates and under 95,000 productive rearrangements. Samples at response were collected after a median of roughly twelve months of treatment, with a range of about 6 to 36 months. Responses were partial in roughly 25 patients and complete in 2; after median around 66 months follow-up, about 14 stayed in remission and roughly twelve progressed. Cryopreserved peripheral blood mononuclear cells were collected at three points: before therapy, at response, and at either sustained remission or disease progression. Every remission and progressive disease sample was obtained while ibrutinib was still being received by the patients. Longitudinal samples were obtainable from about 30% of the 86 participants in the trial. The study at large found these results: Clonality increased at ibrutinib response, stayed stable in sustained remission, and fell back toward baseline at progression. Lymph node repertoires were not examined, and the timing of sampling was not matched between patients in sustained remission and those whose disease progressed. Public clonotypes were found to be uncommon and were observed to contract or remain stable during treatment; the increase in clonality was shown to reflect expansion of private clonotypes at ibrutinib response. Baseline clonality exceeded that of age-matched healthy donors and correlated strongly with circulating CD8+ T-cell counts.

This specimen's time point label, interpreted: more than 10 months on ibrutinib. Around 1.8 micrograms of genomic DNA were extracted from cryopreserved PBMCs for TCR beta library preparation. High-throughput TCR beta sequencing was performed on longitudinal blood samples from CLL patients receiving ibrutinib monotherapy. The patients took part in an open-label, single-center phase 2 trial of ibrutinib monotherapy. Each clonotype received, on average, 10x coverage in deep resolution sequencing performed on a MiSeq, where the target depth lay between 1 in 1 million and 1 in 200,000 T cells. The immunoSEQ hsTCRB Kit was used to generate TCR beta libraries. As for the original processing: ImmunoSEQ Data Assistant and ImmunoSEQ Analyzer were used for data analysis, and V, D and J genes were assigned according to IMGT definitions. Clonality, which ranges from 0 to 1, was calculated by subtracting the normalized Shannon entropy of productive rearrangement frequencies from one. Only overrepresented clonotypes making up at least 0.05% of each patient's repertoire were included in the public clonotype analysis. Repertoires from some 13 age-matched healthy donors in immuneACCESS were used as clonality controls. In TCRdb, the immuneACCESS table is reduced to in-frame sequences with V and J assigned. These tables do not hold every clone; where another copy was compared, an unresolved V gene accounts for under half, and the others remain unexplained. The DNA was the basis for D and trimming; V, J and clone size are from that table. The sample includes about 130,000 clones, with around 80% observed a single time. The top ten hold 13% of the sample.

From cysteine to phenylalanine, the CDR3 is 16 amino acids long. Only CDR3 DNA is held: 48 bases, read in frame from base 1. The germline V gene provides CDR1 SGHAT and CDR2 FQNNGV. The junction shows trimming of 6 bases on V and 0 bases on J, and the gene matches do not reach 6 bases of it. Remarks on this clone: Its antigen specificity is not known. No qualities accompany the bases; no much larger clone lies one base away.

This receptor chain uses TRBV11-2 and TRBJ1-3; 9 central bases correspond to TRBD1. Sequencing used PBMCs, obtained after 12 months of ibrutinib treatment. This sequence was found in a human donor with chronic lymphocytic leukemia. The CDR3 protein is CASREDRGLSGNTIYF. At the DNA level, the sequence is TGTGCCAGCAGGGAGGACAGGGGACTCTCTGGAAACACCATATATTTT.